Each of the 23 T cell receptor beta chains below was sequenced from the same sample in a study of post-analysis software for immune sequencing data. Their cognate antigens are unknown. Tagging with unique molecular identifiers was a feature of the TCR beta cDNA libraries. One entry per CDR3 protein, called by TCRdb with MiXCR from the PCR reads. Among hundreds of thousands of distinct CDR3 sequences listed, over 35% were seen once. The study, taken as a whole, reports: Among a few TRBV segments more frequent in patients than controls were TRBV5-6, TRBV5-1 and TRBV20-1.

The sequencing input was blood. The receptors originated from a girl aged 10-17 years with multiple sclerosis.

V is TRBV29-1 and J is TRBJ2-1; TRBD2 is a possible D gene (6 bases). The CDR3 covers 15 residues. The V end lost 4 bases, the J end lost 5 bases, and 18 bases lay between the germline ends. Germline V gene lookup returns CDR1 SQVTM and CDR2 ANQGSEA. The CDR3 protein is CSVVWGLRPDNEQFF. Written as DNA, the CDR3 is TGCAGCGTTGTATGGGGACTTAGGCCTGACAATGAGCAGTTCTTC.

This clonotype showed up many times. V gene TRBV4-1 combines with J gene TRBJ2-1, with TRBD2 matching 11 bases. Looked up from germline, CDR1 is MGHRA and CDR2 is YSYEKL. V lost 0 bases to trimming and J lost 10 bases; unmatched junction nucleotides: 11. The CDR3 loop spans 17 amino acids. The CDR3 loop is CASSQDRVAGGFREQFF. CDR3 nucleotides: TGCGCCAGCAGCCAAGATCGGGTAGCGGGAGGGTTCCGAGAGCAGTTCTTC.

The chain has TRBV20-1 and TRBJ2-4, with TRBD2 matching over 8 bases. The germline gives CDR1 DFQATT, CDR2 SNEGSKA (reference sequence). V lost 4 bases to trimming and J lost 1 base; unmatched junction nucleotides: 9. The CDR3 has 16 amino acids. The CDR3 DNA reads TGCAGTGCTAATCCACGGCGGGGGGACGCCAAAAACATTCAGTACTTC. Translating gives CSANPRRGDAKNIQYF.

Of note for this clonotype: At one boundary the junction diverges from the germline segment, which might be a read error. The rearrangement uses TRBV10-3 and TRBJ2-3; TRBD2 agrees at 11 bases. CDR1 is ENHRY, CDR2 SYGVKD, per germline. The CDR3 runs to 17 residues. The CDR3 protein is CAISESALAGGTDMQYF. The CDR3 nucleotides are TGTGCCATCAGTGAGTCGGCGCTAGCGGGAGGCACAGATATGCAGTATTTT.

This clonotype was seen more than once but under ten times. The gene calls are TRBV20-1 and TRBJ2-1; unclear D gene. Trimming shortened V by 7 bases and J by 4 bases, and 14 bases separated the two germline ends. The CDR3 is made up of 13 amino acids. Germline loops: CDR1 DFQATT, CDR2 SNEGSKA (reference sequence). CDR3: CSVFSELYNEQFF. CDR3 coding DNA: TGCAGTGTTTTCAGTGAACTATACAATGAGCAGTTCTTC.

This chain uses TRBV6-5 with TRBJ1-5, with D possibly matching TRBD1 (6 bases). Trimming took off 8 bases at V and 6 bases at J, with 17 bases between the two ends. The germline V gene encodes CDR1 MNHEY and CDR2 SVGAGI. The CDR3 runs to 14 residues. The CDR3: CASGTTGMGQPQHF. The CDR3 region has the DNA TGTGCCAGCGGCACAACAGGGATGGGTCAGCCCCAGCATTTT.

The chain combines TRBV2 with TRBJ2-1; D unclear. This CDR3 is 15 amino acids long. CDR1 is SNHLY, CDR2 FYNNEI, per germline. The ends were cut back, 4 bases at V and 8 bases at J, with 18 bases in the middle. Here the CDR3 reads CASSASKAFKHEQFF. The CDR3 DNA sequence: TGTGCCAGCAGTGCCTCTAAGGCCTTTAAGCATGAGCAGTTCTTC.

V and J are TRBV18 and TRBJ2-1; D not resolved. CDR1 is KGHSH, CDR2 LQKENI, per germline. Trimming pared 1 base from V and 9 bases from J, leaving 10 bases between. This CDR3 region has 13 residues. The CDR3 is CASSPRPNGEQFF. The CDR3 region has the DNA TGTGCCAGCTCACCACGTCCTAACGGTGAGCAGTTCTTC.

The chain recombines TRBV10-2 with TRBJ1-6, with D hard to call. V was cut by 2 bases and J by 8 bases, with 16 bases left in between. Germline V lookup: CDR1 WSHSY, CDR2 SAAADI. This CDR3 has 16 amino acids. This CDR3 is CASSEVTGLVDSPLHF. For the CDR3, the DNA is TGCGCCAGCAGTGAGGTGACGGGCCTCGTGGATTCACCCCTCCACTTT.

The V and J genes are TRBV7-9 and TRBJ1-1, with a possible D match to TRBD1 (5 bases). V was cut by 8 bases and J by 2 bases, with 21 bases left in between. Germline values: CDR1 SEHNR, CDR2 FQNEAQ (reference sequence). The CDR3 has 16 residues. The CDR3 region is CASVPGSWGINTEAFF. CDR3 sequence (DNA): TGTGCCAGCGTACCGGGGAGTTGGGGGATTAACACTGAAGCTTTCTTT.

The rearrangement links TRBV14 to TRBJ1-2; D is possibly TRBD1 (6 bases). Trimming left V 4 bases short and J 7 bases short, with 16 bases between. This CDR3 comprises 14 residues. Germline CDR1 reads SGHDN; CDR2 reads FVKESK. CDR3 sequence: CASSPPGVLGGYTF. The CDR3 DNA is TGTGCCAGCAGCCCCCCAGGGGTCCTGGGTGGCTACACCTTC. The whole variable domain, remainder taken from reference TRBV14 and TRBJ1-2, is EAGVTQFPSHSVIEKGQTVTLRCDPISGHDNLYWYRRVMGKEIKFLLHFVKESKQDESGMPNNRFLAERTGGTYSTLKVQPAELEDSGVYFCASSPPGVLGGYTFGSGTRLTVV.

This clonotype was observed a handful of times. The chain has TRBV7-6 and TRBJ2-7; D may be TRBD1 (5 bases). Germline V gene sequence: CDR1 SGHVS, CDR2 FNYEAQ. The CDR3 length is 15 residues. Trimming cost V 3 bases and J 5 bases, with 17 bases left between them. CDR3 loop: CASSLVTGPLDEQYF. The CDR3 DNA reads as TGTGCCAGCAGCTTGGTCACAGGCCCCCTGGACGAGCAGTACTTC.

This clonotype appeared many times. The CDR3 coding sequence is TGTGCCAGCAGTTTTCCGGACGGAGGGGCCAACGTCCTGACTTTC. Translating gives CASSFPDGGANVLTF. The chain recombines TRBV12-3 or TRBV12-4 with TRBJ2-6; unclear D gene. Trimming took off 3 bases at V and 4 bases at J, with 10 bases between the two ends. The CDR3 has 15 amino acids.

This clonotype appeared a few times. The CDR3 spells CASSLEREVYEQYF. The CDR3 nucleotides are TGTGCCAGCAGCTTAGAGCGGGAGGTCTACGAGCAGTACTTC. The chain uses TRBV11-2 and TRBJ2-7, with 8 bases fitting TRBD2. V dropped 0 bases and J dropped 3; count of bases not matched to a gene: 1. The CDR3 sequence is 14 residues long. The V gene's germline CDR1 is SGHAT and CDR2 FQNNGV.

V is TRBV7-2 and J is TRBJ2-3, with 11 bases fitting TRBD2. The CDR3 length is 16 residues. Per germline, CDR1 SGHTA and CDR2 FQGNSA. The junction had 6 bases not matched to a gene; V was cut back by 5 bases and J by 2 bases. The CDR3 nucleotides read TGTGCCAGCAGCCCCGGGACTAGCGGTTACACAGATACGCAGTATTTT. This codes for CASSPGTSGYTDTQYF.

This clonotype was seen only a few times. The gene calls are TRBV28 and TRBJ2-1; D might be TRBD1 or TRBD2, each matching 5 bases. CDR3 length: 16 residues. Germline V gives CDR1 MDHEN, CDR2 SYDVKM. Trimming stripped 2 bases from V and 5 bases from J, with 16 bases between. The CDR3 nucleotides read TGTGCCAGCAGTTTACTAGCAGGGTCGGCCAACAATGAGCAGTTCTTC. It translates to CASSLLAGSANNEQFF.

The rearrangement joins TRBV4-1 to TRBJ2-7; possibly TRBD1 or TRBD2 for D (5 bases each). Between the trimmed V and J ends, which lost 0 bases and 10 bases, there was a span of 13 bases. This CDR3 has 13 residues. CDR1 is MGHRA and CDR2 is YSYEKL in the germline V gene. Here the CDR3 DNA reads TGCGCCAGCAGCCAAGAGGGGACGAATACCCAGTACTTC. Translation: CASSQEGTNTQYF.

The V and J genes are TRBV28 and TRBJ2-4; D unclear. The CDR3 extends over 15 amino acids. In germline, CDR1 is MDHEN, CDR2 SYDVKM. V was pared by 6 bases and J by 3 bases, with 15 bases between. CDR3 sequence: CASSSPTRHKNIQYF. The CDR3 DNA follows: TGTGCCAGCAGCTCCCCGACTCGTCACAAAAACATTCAGTACTTC.

This chain connects TRBV20-1 to TRBJ2-7, with TRBD1 identical over 8 bases. V was pared by 4 bases and J by 8 bases, with 10 bases of the junction left unmatched. Germline V gene data show CDR1 as DFQATT and CDR2 as SNEGSKA (reference sequence). The length of the CDR3 is 13 residues. The CDR3 nucleotides are TGCAGTGCTATACCAGGCCACAGGGGGAAGCAGTACTTC. The encoded protein is CSAIPGHRGKQYF.

This chain joins TRBV5-1 and TRBJ1-1; 7 bases agree with TRBD1. Losses at the gene ends were 3 bases for V and 3 bases for J; bases not matched to a gene: 8. The CDR3 covers 15 residues. Germline loops: CDR1 SGHRS, CDR2 YFSETQ. This chain's CDR3 is CASSSQGGRHTEAFF. The CDR3 DNA reads as TGCGCCAGCAGCTCCCAGGGGGGTAGGCACACTGAAGCTTTCTTT.

The chain has TRBV9 and TRBJ1-1; D may be TRBD1 (6 bases). CDR3 length equals 15 residues. Trimming removed 3 bases from V and 7 bases from J, with 19 bases in between. CDR1 and CDR2 from the germline V gene are SGDLS and YYNGEE. CDR3 amino acids: CASSDQPRGNSEAFF. The DNA for the CDR3 is TGTGCCAGCAGCGACCAACCCAGGGGAAATAGTGAAGCTTTCTTT.

This clonotype turned up a few times. The CDR3 region is CASIPRKGAGLPDTQYF. The CDR3 region has the DNA TGTGCCAGCATTCCCCGCAAGGGGGCAGGCCTGCCAGATACGCAGTATTTT. The chain combines TRBV28 with TRBJ2-3; 7 bases line up with TRBD1. This CDR3 contains 17 residues. Germline trimming cut 7 bases from V and 4 bases from J; bases unmatched to any gene: 17. CDR1 is MDHEN, CDR2 SYDVKM, per germline.

CDR3 sequence reads: CASLSGRRTGELFF. The CDR3 nucleotides are TGTGCCAGCCTTAGCGGGAGGCGCACCGGGGAGCTGTTTTTT. The genes are TRBV10-3 and TRBJ2-2, with 10 bases aligning to TRBD2. The V segment lost 10 bases and the J segment 4 bases; nucleotides outside the gene matches: 6. The CDR3 spans 14 residues. CDR1 is ENHRY, CDR2 SYGVKD, per germline.